A single sample is the source of the 28 T cell receptor beta chains below, sequenced in a study of OX40 agonist ivuxolimab in advanced cancers. Repertoires were generated with immunoSEQ multiplex PCR, while TCRdb's copy carries only in-frame clones and drops some. This sample carries over 65,000 clones, about 93% of them seen once, and the ten largest clones take approximately 0.3%. The material sequenced was CD4+ or CD8+ T cells sorted from blood, taken in a trial of the OX40 agonist ivuxolimab. The source is an adult with an advanced solid tumor such as melanoma, head and neck, liver or kidney cancer.

The chain combines TRBV5-1 with TRBJ2-1; 8 bases align to TRBD1. The germline CDR1 and CDR2 sequences are SGHRS and YFSETQ. Trimming cost V 4 bases and J 5 bases; bases outside gene matches: 2. This CDR3 spans 13 amino acids. CDR3 loop: CASSAGGNNEQFF. The CDR3 nucleotides are TGCGCCAGCAGCGCAGGGGGCAACAATGAGCAGTTCTTC.

This chain uses TRBV6-5 with TRBJ1-2, with a possible D match to TRBD1 (5 bases). Trimming stripped 9 bases from V and 2 bases from J, with 16 bases between. Germline V CDR1 and CDR2: MNHEY, SVGAGI. The CDR3 runs to 14 residues. The CDR3 loop reads CASLTRDGNYGYTF. The CDR3 nucleotides are TGTGCCAGTTTGACCCGGGACGGCAACTATGGCTACACCTTC.

In its sample, this clone was seen once. The chain is built from TRBV13 and TRBJ2-1; D might be TRBD2 (6 bases). Per the germline V gene, CDR1 is PRHDT and CDR2 is FYEKMQ (reference sequence). V was pared by 1 base and J by 8 bases, with 9 bases between. The CDR3 is 13 residues long. The CDR3, as DNA: TGTGCCAGCAGCTTAGCCGGGAGCGATGAGCAGTTCTTC. Protein: CASSLAGSDEQFF.

The chain is built from TRBV30 and TRBJ2-5; D may correspond to TRBD1 or TRBD2 (7 bases each). The CDR3 has 13 residues. Trimming stripped 3 bases from V and 4 bases from J, with 12 bases between. The germline V gene has CDR1 GTSNPN and CDR2 SVGIG (reference sequence). In DNA form, the CDR3 reads TGTGCCTGGAGCCAGGGGGGGACAGAGACCCAGTACTTC. Protein product: CAWSQGGTETQYF.

The chain is built from TRBV30 and TRBJ2-1; 9 bases map to TRBD2. CDR3 size: 12 residues. The ends lost 0 bases at V and 12 bases at J; junction bases unmatched: 3. Germline loops: CDR1 GTSNPN, CDR2 SVGIG (reference sequence). The CDR3 protein is CAWSVVAGVQFF. CDR3 bases: TGTGCCTGGAGTGTTGTAGCGGGAGTGCAGTTCTTC. Full variable domain (outside the CDR3, taken from reference TRBV30 and TRBJ2-1): SQTIHQWPATLVQPVGSPLSLECTVEGTSNPNLYWYRQAAGRGLQLLFYSVGIGQISSEVPQNLSASRPQDRQFILSSKKLLLSDSGFYLCAWSVVAGVQFFGPGTRLTVL.

This clone showed up just once. The chain employs TRBV5-1 and TRBJ2-3; D call uncertain. The CDR3 has 16 residues. Deletions cut 0 bases from V and 0 bases from J, with 11 bases between. Germline V gene lookup returns CDR1 SGHRS and CDR2 YFSETQ. In nucleotides, the CDR3 is TGCGCCAGCAGCTTGGCGGTGGTCCCTAGCACAGATACGCAGTATTTT. Its translation is CASSLAVVPSTDTQYF.

This sequence joins TRBV5-1 and TRBJ1-1, with D perhaps matching TRBD1 (6 bases). Trimming pared 7 bases from V and 11 bases from J, leaving 30 bases between. The CDR3 spans 16 residues. The germline CDR1 and CDR2 sequences are SGHRS and YFSETQ. This CDR3 is CASESMGGGGTGAAFF. Here the CDR3 DNA reads TGCGCCAGCGAATCTATGGGGGGCGGCGGCACAGGAGCGGCTTTCTTT.

The chain carries TRBV6-1 and TRBJ2-7, with D uncertain. V lost 3 bases and J 4 bases, leaving 10 bases between the germline ends. Germline CDR1 MNHNS, CDR2 SASEGT. The CDR3 has 13 amino acids. CDR3 sequence: CASSDGSRYEQYF. The CDR3 DNA follows: TGTGCCAGCAGTGATGGGTCAAGATACGAGCAGTACTTC.

The chain couples TRBV19 to TRBJ2-5; D possibly uses TRBD1 or TRBD2 (6 bases each). Germline values: CDR1 LNHDA, CDR2 SQIVND (reference sequence). The CDR3 has 13 residues. Trimming pared 10 bases from V and 7 bases from J, leaving 19 bases between. For the CDR3, the DNA is TGTGCCACCCTGGCACCCGGAGGGGGGACCCAGTACTTC. Its translation is CATLAPGGGTQYF.

The chain couples TRBV6-5 to TRBJ1-1, with 8 bases aligning to TRBD1. This CDR3 contains 15 residues. The germline V gene has CDR1 MNHEY and CDR2 SVGAGI. Trimming cost V 6 bases and J 1 base; bases outside gene matches: 7. The CDR3 region is CASSAGTGSNTEAFF. CDR3 coding DNA: TGTGCCAGCAGCGCCGGGACAGGCTCGAACACTGAAGCTTTCTTT.

The chain has TRBV4-3 and TRBJ2-1, with D perhaps matching TRBD2 (6 bases). Germline assignment: CDR1 LGHNA and CDR2 YSLEER. Trimming left V 0 bases short and J 7 bases short, with 10 bases between. The CDR3 loop spans 14 amino acids. CDR3 bases: TGCGCCAGCAGCCAAGATCGGGGGAGGAATGAGCAGTTCTTC. Translated: CASSQDRGRNEQFF.

The chain carries TRBV7-2 and TRBJ2-2; perhaps TRBD2 as D (6 bases). Trimming left V 11 bases short and J 4 bases short, with 11 bases between. Germline lookup yields CDR1 SGHTA and CDR2 FQGNSA. CDR3 length equals 12 residues. The CDR3 is CAGGTATGELFF. In DNA form, the CDR3 reads TGTGCCGGCGGGACGGCCACCGGGGAGCTGTTTTTT.

The chain joins TRBV6-1 to TRBJ2-5; D remains ambiguous. The length of the CDR3 is 13 residues. Per germline, CDR1 MNHNS and CDR2 SASEGT. With 6 bases removed from V and 5 bases from J, the gap between germline ends came to 13 bases. CDR3 loop: CASRLSLGETQYF. CDR3 sequence (DNA): TGTGCCAGCAGATTATCCTTAGGCGAGACCCAGTACTTC.

This sequence joins TRBV7-2 and TRBJ2-3, with 8 positions matching TRBD2. The CDR3 totals 15 residues. Germline V CDR1 and CDR2: SGHTA, FQGNSA. V shed 3 bases, J shed 4 bases, and the junction held 6 bases outside the gene matches. The CDR3 loop is CASSFRREVADTQYF. CDR3 nucleotide sequence: TGTGCCAGCAGCTTTCGGCGGGAGGTAGCAGATACGCAGTATTTT.

This sequence joins TRBV2 and TRBJ2-1; D is perhaps TRBD2 (5 bases). The V gene's germline CDR1 is SNHLY and CDR2 FYNNEI. The length of the CDR3 is 14 residues. The ends were cut back, 7 bases at V and 1 base at J, with 11 bases in the middle. DNA for the CDR3: TGTGCCAGCACTTCGGGGATATCCTACAATGAGCAGTTCTTC. It encodes CASTSGISYNEQFF.

This chain links TRBV2 with TRBJ2-1; no firm D call. Trimming cost V 8 bases and J 0 bases, with 20 bases left between them. Germline V lookup: CDR1 SNHLY, CDR2 FYNNEI. This CDR3 contains 17 residues. The chain's CDR3 is CASEVTTTASSYNEQFF. The DNA for the CDR3 is TGTGCCAGCGAGGTGACCACTACTGCAAGCTCCTACAATGAGCAGTTCTTC.

The genes are TRBV5-1 and TRBJ2-5; D uncertain. Germline lookup yields CDR1 SGHRS and CDR2 YFSETQ. The CDR3 extends over 14 amino acids. V was pared by 2 bases and J by 2 bases, with 10 bases between. The CDR3 spells CASSLGSTQETQYF. For the CDR3, the DNA is TGCGCCAGCAGCTTAGGGTCTACTCAAGAGACCCAGTACTTC. The entire variable domain, with the rest obtained from reference TRBV5-1 and TRBJ2-5, is as follows: KAGVTQTPRYLIKTRGQQVTLSCSPISGHRSVSWYQQTPGQGLQFLFEYFSETQRNKGNFPGRFSGRQFSNSRSEMNVSTLELGDSALYLCASSLGSTQETQYFGPGTRLLVL.

The genes are TRBV5-1 and TRBJ2-5; TRBD2 matches at 13 bases. V dropped 0 bases and J dropped 5; count of bases not matched to a gene: 1. CDR3 size: 15 residues. Germline V gene lookup returns CDR1 SGHRS and CDR2 YFSETQ. This CDR3 is CASSLVLAGGETQYF. Written as DNA, the CDR3 is TGCGCCAGCAGCTTGGTACTAGCGGGAGGGGAGACCCAGTACTTC.

This clone appeared a single time. The CDR3 DNA follows: TGTGCCAGTGGATCAGGGCTTATTGAGACCCAGTACTTC. Its protein is CASGSGLIETQYF. The rearrangement uses TRBV19 and TRBJ2-5, with D perhaps matching TRBD1 (5 bases). The CDR3 loop spans 13 amino acids. Trimming pared 8 bases from V and 5 bases from J, leaving 15 bases between. CDR1 LNHDA and CDR2 SQIVND come from the germline V gene (reference sequence).

This clone has just a few counts. The CDR3 DNA reads TGTGCCAGTAGTATCATCTGGACGGGGAGGGAAAAACTGTTTTTT. This gives the protein CASSIIWTGREKLFF. The chain is built from TRBV19 and TRBJ1-4, with unresolved D. Deletions cut 3 bases from V and 8 bases from J, with 16 bases between. The CDR3 has 15 amino acids. Germline CDR1 reads LNHDA; CDR2 reads SQIVND (reference sequence). The variable domain in full, with the rest retrieved from reference TRBV19 and TRBJ1-4, is DGGITQSPKYLFRKEGQNVTLSCEQNLNHDAMYWYRQDPGQGLRLIYYSQIVNDFQKGDIAEGYSVSREKKESFPLTVTSAQKNPTAFYLCASSIIWTGREKLFFGSGTQLSVL.

This chain connects TRBV5-1 to TRBJ2-3; D is unclear. This CDR3 is built from 12 residues. The germline CDR1 and CDR2 sequences are SGHRS and YFSETQ. Trimming left V 1 base short and J 5 bases short, with 5 bases between. CDR3 loop: CASSLPEDTQYF. The CDR3 DNA reads TGCGCCAGCAGCTTGCCGGAAGATACGCAGTATTTT.

The chain links TRBV6-5 to TRBJ1-5; no definite D call. Germline loops: CDR1 MNHEY, CDR2 SVGAGI. The CDR3 length is 15 residues. The V and J ends lost 6 bases and 7 bases respectively, with 19 bases between them. CDR3 DNA: TGTGCCAGCAGCCGCCGGGAGTGGAACGGACAGCCCCAGCATTTT. Protein product: CASSRREWNGQPQHF.

The CDR3 nucleotides are TGTGCCAGCCAACGGGACTTAAAGCAGTTCTTC. Amino acids: CASQRDLKQFF. The V call is TRBV6-1, the J call TRBJ2-1, with TRBD2 as a possible D gene (6 bases). From germline, CDR1 is MNHNS and CDR2 SASEGT. Trimming shortened V by 8 bases and J by 11 bases, and 13 bases separated the two germline ends. This CDR3 spans 11 amino acids.

The chain couples TRBV9 to TRBJ1-2; the match to TRBD1 covers 9 bases. The CDR3 totals 14 residues. Trimming took 3 bases from V and 4 from J; bases not matched to a gene: 4. CDR1 SGDLS and CDR2 YYNGEE come from the germline V gene. The CDR3 region is CASSAGTGPYGYTF. In DNA form, the CDR3 reads TGTGCCAGCAGCGCCGGGACAGGGCCCTATGGCTACACCTTC.

The chain recombines TRBV7-2 with TRBJ2-7; 8 bases fit TRBD2. Trimming removed 4 bases from V and 3 bases from J; junction bases left unmatched: 5. Germline values: CDR1 SGHTA, CDR2 FQGNSA. This CDR3 contains 14 residues. CDR3 loop: CASSSLAGRYEQYF. The CDR3 nucleotides are TGTGCCAGCAGCTCCCTAGCGGGCCGCTACGAGCAGTACTTC.

The V and J genes are TRBV28 and TRBJ1-3; 7 nucleotides align to TRBD1. V trimming: 2 bases; J trimming: 3 bases; junction bases outside the gene matches: 7. The germline V gene encodes CDR1 MDHEN and CDR2 SYDVKM. The CDR3 is 16 residues long. Written as DNA, the CDR3 is TGTGCCAGCAGTTTACAAGGGACAGCAGATGGAAACACCATATATTTT. Its translation: CASSLQGTADGNTIYF.

This clone has a single count. As DNA, the CDR3 is TGTGCCAGCAGCACAGGGACAGGGGGTGTAAGTAGCAATCAGCCCCAGCATTTT. It codes for CASSTGTGGVSSNQPQHF. The chain combines TRBV27 with TRBJ1-5, with 11 bases aligning to TRBD1. The germline V gene encodes CDR1 MNHEY and CDR2 SMNVEV (reference sequence). The length of the CDR3 is 18 residues. The trim removed 6 bases at V and 0 bases at J, leaving 10 bases unmatched.

The chain uses TRBV6-1 and TRBJ2-3, with D unclear. V lost 3 bases and J lost 0, with 1 base in between. The V gene's germline CDR1 is MNHNS and CDR2 SASEGT. The CDR3 totals 12 residues. The chain's CDR3 is CASSESTDTQYF. CDR3 bases: TGTGCCAGCAGTGAGAGCACAGATACGCAGTATTTT.